The 27 T cell receptor beta chains given below trace back to one sample, sequenced in a study of cytomegalovirus exposure and HLA in healthy donors. With 60 Vbeta and 13 Jbeta primers, the PCR was carried out. TCRdb keeps only in-frame clones here, not all; method: immunoSEQ multiplex PCR. Of around 230,000 clones in the sample, about 85% were seen once. The specimen was PBMCs. These receptors were collected from a girl aged 2 to 10 in good health and CMV-seronegative.

This chain joins TRBV7-3 and TRBJ2-6; D perhaps matches TRBD1 (5 bases). The CDR3 length is 17 residues. Per germline, CDR1 SGHTA and CDR2 FQGTGA. V shed 5 bases and J shed 0 bases, with 14 bases lying between them. The DNA of the CDR3 is TGTGCCAGCAGCCCCCCGACAGTTTTCTCTGGGGCCAACGTCCTGACTTTC. Residues: CASSPPTVFSGANVLTF. The full variable domain, in which reference TRBV7-3 and TRBJ2-6 provide the parts outside the CDR3, is GAGVSQTPSNKVTEKGKYVELRCDPISGHTALYWYRQSLGQGPEFLIYFQGTGAADDSGLPNDRFFAVRPEGSVSTLKIQRTERGDSAVYLCASSPPTVFSGANVLTFGAGSRLTVL.

The CDR3 here is CASSEQGLYSGELFF. The DNA of the CDR3 is TGTGCCAGCAGTGAACAGGGACTGTATTCCGGGGAGCTGTTTTTT. The chain recombines TRBV6-1 with TRBJ2-2; tentative D call: TRBD2 (6 bases). The CDR3 has 15 amino acids. Germline loops: CDR1 MNHNS, CDR2 SASEGT. The V gene lost 2 bases and the J gene lost 6 bases, with 13 bases spanning the gap.

The chain links TRBV10-2 to TRBJ2-6; TRBD1 aligns across 7 bases. This CDR3 is built from 17 residues. V gave up 7 bases and J gave up 0 bases; unmatched junction bases: 9. The germline CDR1 and CDR2 sequences are WSHSY and SAAADI. The chain's CDR3 is CASTVTGTISGANVLTF. CDR3 nucleotides: TGCGCCAGCACTGTGACAGGGACAATCTCTGGGGCCAACGTCCTGACTTTC.

V is TRBV7-9 and J is TRBJ2-1; 7 nucleotides align to TRBD2. Germline CDR1 is SEHNR and CDR2 is FQNEAQ (reference sequence). This CDR3 has 12 amino acids. The V segment lost 5 bases and the J segment 10 bases; nucleotides outside the gene matches: 5. DNA for the CDR3: TGTGCCAGCAGCCCGAGCGGGGACGAGCAGTTCTTC. The encoded protein is CASSPSGDEQFF.

This rearrangement joins TRBV10-2 to TRBJ1-2; no reliable D call. CDR3 size: 13 residues. Germline CDR1 WSHSY, CDR2 SAAADI. V was trimmed by 3 bases and J by 8 bases, leaving 13 bases between them. The CDR3 spells CASSDEEFGGYTF. The CDR3 DNA sequence: TGCGCCAGCAGTGATGAGGAATTTGGGGGCTACACCTTC.

The rearrangement links TRBV10-3 to TRBJ2-7; D remains unclear. Germline V gene lookup returns CDR1 ENHRY and CDR2 SYGVKD. V dropped 1 base and J dropped 0 bases, with 13 bases sitting between them. The CDR3 is 16 amino acids. The CDR3 sequence is CAISEFPGRSSYEQYF. DNA for the CDR3: TGTGCCATCAGTGAGTTCCCTGGCAGAAGCTCCTACGAGCAGTACTTC.

The V call is TRBV7-8, the J call TRBJ1-1; 10 bases fit TRBD1. CDR3 size: 14 residues. The V gene end was trimmed by 5 bases and the J gene end by 5 bases; junction bases not matched to a gene: 5. CDR1 is SGHVS and CDR2 is FQNEAQ in the germline V gene. The CDR3 protein is CASSVDRGRTEAFF. CDR3 coding DNA: TGTGCCAGCAGCGTAGACAGGGGGCGAACTGAAGCTTTCTTT.

The V call is TRBV6-5, the J call TRBJ1-1; D might be TRBD1 (6 bases). The CDR3 has 14 residues. The germline V and J ends were trimmed by 0 bases and 7 bases, with 12 bases remaining between them. The germline V gene has CDR1 MNHEY and CDR2 SVGAGI. CDR3 sequence: CASSYSGAIDEAFF. For the CDR3, the DNA is TGTGCCAGCAGTTACTCGGGGGCGATCGATGAAGCTTTCTTT.

The chain has TRBV30 and TRBJ1-2, with unresolved D. V lost 4 bases and J 8 bases, leaving 17 bases between the germline ends. The CDR3 loop spans 13 amino acids. Germline CDR1 GTSNPN, CDR2 SVGIG (reference sequence). CDR3 sequence reads: CAWMSTSSSGYTF. DNA of the CDR3: TGTGCCTGGATGTCAACTAGCTCTTCCGGCTACACCTTC.

V is TRBV7-9 and J is TRBJ1-4, with 8 bases that match TRBD1. This CDR3 is built from 14 residues. CDR1 is SEHNR and CDR2 is FQNEAQ in the germline V gene (reference sequence). The ends lost 2 bases at V and 4 bases at J; junction bases unmatched: 0. CDR3 DNA: TGTGCCAGCAGCTTAACAGGGGGTAATGAAAAACTGTTTTTT. This translates into CASSLTGGNEKLFF.

With regard to this clone: The sample contains more than one DNA sequence encoding this CDR3. The CDR3 bases are TGCGCCAGCAGCTTGGTTGGGGGAGGTGAAAAACTGTTTTTT. This encodes CASSLVGGGEKLFF. The rearrangement links TRBV5-1 to TRBJ1-4, with TRBD1 as a possible D gene (5 bases). V was trimmed by 0 bases and J by 7 bases, leaving 10 bases between them. Germline V gene data show CDR1 as SGHRS and CDR2 as YFSETQ. The length of the CDR3 is 14 residues. Full variable domain (missing parts from reference TRBV5-1 and TRBJ1-4): KAGVTQTPRYLIKTRGQQVTLSCSPISGHRSVSWYQQTPGQGLQFLFEYFSETQRNKGNFPGRFSGRQFSNSRSEMNVSTLELGDSALYLCASSLVGGGEKLFFGSGTQLSVL.

The chain links TRBV27 to TRBJ2-4; the D gene is possibly TRBD1 (6 bases). CDR1 is MNHEY and CDR2 is SMNVEV in the germline V gene (reference sequence). This CDR3 comprises 15 residues. V was cut by 5 bases and J by 6 bases, with 17 bases left in between. The CDR3 loop reads CASSPSGQSVNIQYF. DNA of the CDR3: TGTGCCAGCAGTCCGTCCGGACAGAGTGTAAACATTCAGTACTTC.

The chain joins TRBV25-1 to TRBJ1-4; tentatively, D is TRBD1 (5 bases). The CDR3 consists of 14 residues. V shed 4 bases and J shed 5 bases, with 11 bases lying between them. Germline V gene data show CDR1 as MGHDK and CDR2 as SYGVNS. For the CDR3, the DNA is TGTGCCAGCAGTGCGACAGTTCTAAATGAAAAACTGTTTTTT. Its translation: CASSATVLNEKLFF.

This chain's CDR3 is CASTGGGVNNQPQHF. CDR3 nucleotides: TGTGCCAGCACCGGGGGGGGAGTCAACAATCAGCCCCAGCATTTT. The chain recombines TRBV6-1 with TRBJ1-5; TRBD1 is a possible D gene (5 bases). Trimming took 7 bases from V and 3 from J, leaving 16 bases between them. Germline-derived CDR1 and CDR2 are MNHNS and SASEGT. The CDR3 length is 15 residues.

The chain employs TRBV19 and TRBJ2-7, with 11 bases that match TRBD2. The trim removed 4 bases at V and 5 bases at J, leaving 7 bases unmatched. Germline V gene sequence: CDR1 LNHDA, CDR2 SQIVND (reference sequence). The CDR3 extends over 15 amino acids. The CDR3 is CASSKTSGSPHEQYF. CDR3 coding DNA: TGTGCCAGTAGTAAAACTAGCGGGAGTCCCCACGAGCAGTACTTC.

V gene TRBV11-3 combines with J gene TRBJ2-2; 7 nucleotides align to TRBD1. The CDR3 loop spans 15 amino acids. Per germline, CDR1 SGHNT and CDR2 YENEEA. With V trimmed by 6 bases and J by 4 bases, 8 bases remained unmatched. CDR3 DNA: TGTGCCAGCAGTTCTAACAGGGGCGGCACCGGGGAGCTGTTTTTT. Its protein is CASSSNRGGTGELFF.

The rearrangement uses TRBV4-1 and TRBJ1-1; D is ambiguous. V was shortened by 4 bases and J by 5 bases, with 17 bases between the two germline ends. Germline V lookup: CDR1 MGHRA, CDR2 YSYEKL. The CDR3 loop spans 15 amino acids. Written as DNA, the CDR3 is TGCGCCAGCAGCCGGTACTACGAGGGCGCGACTGAAGCTTTCTTT. Encoded protein: CASSRYYEGATEAFF.

This chain connects TRBV19 to TRBJ1-2; 7 bases are shared with TRBD1. Per the germline V gene, CDR1 is LNHDA and CDR2 is SQIVND (reference sequence). V was clipped by 5 bases and J by 2 bases; unmatched bases: 2. The CDR3 has 13 residues. The CDR3 nucleotides are TGTGCCAGTAGTGACAGGGAAAACTATGGCTACACCTTC. It specifies CASSDRENYGYTF.

This chain uses TRBV29-1 with TRBJ1-4, with TRBD1 identical over 8 bases. CDR1 is SQVTM and CDR2 is ANQGSEA in the germline V gene. The CDR3 has 13 residues. V lost 6 bases, J lost 13 bases, and 13 bases stayed unmatched. The DNA of the CDR3 is TGCAGCGTGGGGACAGGCTCTCCTGCCACACTGTTTTTT. It translates to CSVGTGSPATLFF.

V usage is TRBV6-6 and J usage is TRBJ2-2; D might be TRBD2 (6 bases). The CDR3 runs 14 residues. The germline CDR1 and CDR2 sequences are MNHNY and SVGAGI (reference sequence). The V end was cut by 9 bases, the J end by 1 base, with 12 bases between. The CDR3 region has the DNA TGTGCCAGTACCGGGACTCTGAACACCGGGGAGCTGTTTTTT. Translation: CASTGTLNTGELFF.

The rearrangement links TRBV15 to TRBJ1-4, with 7 nucleotides matching TRBD1. This CDR3 is 15 amino acids long. Germline assignment: CDR1 LNHNV and CDR2 YYDKDF (reference sequence). The junction had 1 base not matched to a gene; V was cut back by 1 base and J by 2 bases. Here the CDR3 reads CATSRGQGTNEKLFF. In DNA form, the CDR3 reads TGTGCCACCAGCAGAGGACAGGGCACTAATGAAAAACTGTTTTTT.

This clone was detected a few times. The V and J genes are TRBV27 and TRBJ1-1; 7 bases fit TRBD1. CDR1 MNHEY and CDR2 SMNVEV come from the germline V gene (reference sequence). With 7 bases clipped from V and 3 bases from J, the junction kept 11 bases outside the gene matches. The CDR3 runs 15 residues. The chain's CDR3 is CASTPDRAGDTEAFF. For the CDR3, the DNA is TGTGCCAGCACCCCTGACAGGGCTGGGGACACTGAAGCTTTCTTT.

To note about this clone: The junction departs from the called germline gene at one end, perhaps through a read error. The V and J genes are TRBV20-1 and TRBJ2-1, with D possibly TRBD1 on 5 matching bases. The CDR3 has 11 residues. Germline CDR1 reads DFQATT; CDR2 reads SNEGSKA (reference sequence). This CDR3 is CSASPTGHWIF. For the CDR3, the DNA is TGCAGTGCTAGCCCAACAGGCCACTGGATCTTC.

The rearrangement links TRBV13 to TRBJ1-2, with D possibly being TRBD1 (5 bases). Germline CDR1 reads PRHDT; CDR2 reads FYEKMQ (reference sequence). The CDR3 spans 17 residues. V lost 5 bases to trimming and J lost 1 base, with 20 bases between them. DNA of the CDR3: TGTGCCAGCAGCCTGCTGGGTGGGGGAGGCGGTAACTATGGCTACACCTTC. It codes for CASSLLGGGGGNYGYTF.

V gene TRBV19 combines with J gene TRBJ1-1, with D unclear. Germline loops: CDR1 LNHDA, CDR2 SQIVND (reference sequence). The CDR3 length is 12 residues. V lost 6 bases and J lost 3, with 8 bases in between. The CDR3 bases are TGTGCCAGTAGCGGGGATTACACTGAAGCTTTCTTT. It encodes CASSGDYTEAFF.

The chain joins TRBV10-2 to TRBJ1-2; 8 bases are shared with TRBD1. Germline assignment: CDR1 WSHSY and CDR2 SAAADI. J lost 3 bases, V lost 8 bases, and 8 bases had no gene match. The CDR3 consists of 14 residues. In DNA, the CDR3 is TGCGCCAGCGGACAGGGTCTAGGGGACTATGGCTACACCTTC. Residues: CASGQGLGDYGYTF.

The chain carries TRBV19 and TRBJ2-7; maybe TRBD2 (6 bases). The germline V gene encodes CDR1 LNHDA and CDR2 SQIVND (reference sequence). V dropped 7 bases and J dropped 6 bases, with 22 bases sitting between them. The CDR3 consists of 15 residues. CDR3 sequence: CASTYVGQRAGEQYF. In DNA form, the CDR3 reads TGTGCCAGTACATACGTCGGGCAGCGGGCGGGCGAGCAGTACTTC.